The 14 T cell receptor beta chains reported below all come from one sample, sequenced in a study of blood T cell repertoires in COVID-19. Libraries were prepared by immunoSEQ multiplex PCR; TCRdb keeps only in-frame clonotypes and omits some of them. There are 150,000 or so clones in the sample; approximately 83% occur only once, and around 5.1% lies in the top ten. What was sequenced was PBMCs or T cells enriched from blood (not recorded which). Receptors originate from an older man who had been exposed to COVID-19.

The CDR3 region is CASSPRGSARSTDTQYF. Here the CDR3 DNA reads TGTGCCAGCTCACCACGAGGGTCGGCCAGGAGCACAGATACGCAGTATTTT. The gene calls are TRBV18 and TRBJ2-3; possibly TRBD2 for D (5 bases). This CDR3 is built from 17 residues. In germline, CDR1 is KGHSH, CDR2 LQKENI. V lost 1 base to trimming and J lost 0 bases, with 14 bases between them.

This clone was recorded once. The chain is built from TRBV5-4 and TRBJ1-4; D may be TRBD1 (6 bases). CDR3 length: 14 amino acids. V lost 2 bases, J lost 4 bases, and 9 bases lay in between. Germline V CDR1 and CDR2: SGHNT, YYREEE (reference sequence). The CDR3 DNA is TGTGCCAGCAGCTTAACAGGGCTTAATGAAAAACTGTTTTTT. Protein sequence: CASSLTGLNEKLFF.

The rearrangement joins TRBV5-4 to TRBJ2-1; 11 bases are a match to TRBD2. There are 18 residues in the CDR3. Germline V gives CDR1 SGHNT, CDR2 YYREEE (reference sequence). Trimming took 4 bases from V and 5 from J; bases not matched to a gene: 14. The CDR3 DNA reads TGTGCCAGCAGCCTCGGTGGGACTAGCGGAAACTGGAACAATGAGCAGTTCTTC. It specifies CASSLGGTSGNWNNEQFF.

J is TRBJ1-4 and V is TRBV30, with TRBD1 as a possible D gene (6 bases). V was shortened by 5 bases and J by 3 bases, with 10 bases between the two germline ends. The CDR3 has 13 amino acids. Per the germline V gene, CDR1 is GTSNPN and CDR2 is SVGIG (reference sequence). The CDR3 nucleotides are TGTGCCTGGTCCGGACAGCCTAATGAAAAACTGTTTTTT. Protein product: CAWSGQPNEKLFF.

The chain links TRBV19 to TRBJ1-4; D unresolved. This CDR3 is built from 16 residues. The V end was cut by 0 bases, the J end by 0 bases, with 8 bases between. CDR1 is LNHDA and CDR2 is SQIVND in the germline V gene (reference sequence). In nucleotides, the CDR3 is TGTGCCAGTAGTATAGATCCCCCGGCAACTAATGAAAAACTGTTTTTT. This encodes CASSIDPPATNEKLFF.

V is TRBV19 and J is TRBJ2-1; 7 bases match TRBD2. This CDR3 has 15 amino acids. CDR1 is LNHDA, CDR2 SQIVND, per germline (reference sequence). After removal of 5 bases from V and 12 bases from J, the junction contained 16 bases not matched to a gene. CDR3: CASSLQTSRVMGQFF. As DNA, the CDR3 is TGTGCCAGTAGTCTCCAGACTAGCAGGGTTATGGGGCAGTTCTTC.

J is TRBJ2-2 and V is TRBV6-6; 12 bases map to TRBD2. Germline V gene data show CDR1 as MNHNY and CDR2 as SVGAGI (reference sequence). Trimming removed 5 bases from V and 6 bases from J; junction bases left unmatched: 7. CDR3 size: 16 residues. This CDR3 is CASSPRLAGESGELFF. The CDR3 nucleotides read TGTGCCAGCAGTCCTCGACTAGCGGGAGAGTCCGGGGAGCTGTTTTTT.

The chain employs TRBV7-2 and TRBJ1-1; TRBD1 is a possible D gene (5 bases). Germline V CDR1 and CDR2: SGHTA, FQGNSA. The CDR3 contains 15 residues. With 3 bases removed from V and 1 base from J, the gap between germline ends came to 12 bases. CDR3 sequence: CASSLGRQKNTEAFF. The CDR3 DNA sequence: TGTGCCAGCAGCTTGGGGCGGCAGAAGAACACTGAAGCTTTCTTT. The whole variable domain, filled in from reference TRBV7-2 and TRBJ1-1, reads GAGVSQSPSNKVTEKGKDVELRCDPISGHTALYWYRQSLGQGLEFLIYFQGNSAPDKSGLPSDRFSAERTGGSVSTLTIQRTQQEDSAVYLCASSLGRQKNTEAFFGQGTRLTVV.

V is TRBV18 and J is TRBJ2-7, with TRBD1 matching 7 bases. The trim removed 5 bases at V and 6 bases at J, leaving 13 bases unmatched. The CDR3 consists of 15 residues. The germline V gene encodes CDR1 KGHSH and CDR2 LQKENI. The DNA of the CDR3 is TGTGCCAGCTCATCGCTGGGACAGAACGCAGCCGAGCAGTACTTC. This translates into CASSSLGQNAAEQYF.

The genes are TRBV6-2 or TRBV6-3 and TRBJ2-1; 8 bases fit TRBD2. CDR3 length equals 13 residues. Germline assignment: CDR1 MNHEY and CDR2 SVGEGT. V shed 4 bases, J shed 9 bases, and the junction held 5 bases outside the gene matches. CDR3 region: CASSSIAGLEQFF. The CDR3 nucleotides are TGTGCCAGCAGTTCTATAGCGGGACTTGAGCAGTTCTTC.

A few counts support this clone. At one of its ends the junction is not consistent with the germline gene, which may arise from a read error. This sequence joins TRBV6-5 and TRBJ2-1; 7 positions agree with TRBD2. The CDR3 sequence is 11 residues long. From germline, CDR1 is MNHEY and CDR2 SVGAGI. CDR3 region: CASRGGSGTLF. As DNA, the CDR3 is TGTGCCAGCAGGGGGGGGAGCGGGACTCTCTTC.

This clone appeared a single time. V usage is TRBV3-1 (or the pseudogene TRBV3-2) and J usage is TRBJ1-6; D uncertain. Per germline, CDR1 LGHDT and CDR2 YNNKEL (reference sequence). V was shortened by 2 bases and J by 0 bases, with 14 bases between the two germline ends. The CDR3 spans 18 residues. The CDR3 DNA reads as TGTGCCAGCAGCCAACGCTTCGTTCTCAGCTCCTATAATTCACCCCTCCACTTT. This gives the protein CASSQRFVLSSYNSPLHF.

The chain links TRBV19 to TRBJ1-5, with a tentative D call TRBD1 (5 bases). The length of the CDR3 is 13 residues. V lost 7 bases and J lost 3, with 10 bases in between. The V gene's germline CDR1 is LNHDA and CDR2 SQIVND (reference sequence). The CDR3 is CASKVDTNQPQHF. In nucleotides, the CDR3 is TGTGCCAGTAAAGTGGACACCAATCAGCCCCAGCATTTT.

This chain links TRBV30 with TRBJ1-2, with D unresolved. Germline CDR1 reads GTSNPN; CDR2 reads SVGIG (reference sequence). Trimming stripped 3 bases from V and 3 bases from J, with 14 bases between. This CDR3 is built from 14 residues. In DNA form, the CDR3 reads TGTGCCTGGAGCCTAACCCTTTCGGACTATGGCTACACCTTC. Residues: CAWSLTLSDYGYTF.